These 11 T cell receptor beta chains were sequenced from one sample in a study of T cell repertoires in cytomegalovirus infection. TCRdb re-analysed the reads in MiXCR, keeping a single row per CDR3 protein. The table has around 250,000 distinct CDR3 sequences, about 15% seen once. Sequencing was performed on CD8+ T cells from PBMCs. Receptors were obtained from a human donor in good health (CMV status not recorded). Some clones in this sample may be carry-over from other donors' samples.

V usage is TRBV5-1 and J usage is TRBJ2-3, with D uncertain. Per germline, CDR1 SGHRS and CDR2 YFSETQ. There are 17 residues in the CDR3. V lost 4 bases to trimming and J lost 6 bases, with 24 bases between them. The CDR3 DNA sequence: TGCGCCAGCAGCATAGGACCCTCGAGAGTTAATCCGGATACGCAGTATTTT. Translating gives CASSIGPSRVNPDTQYF.

V usage is TRBV20-1 and J usage is TRBJ1-1; possibly TRBD1 for D (5 bases). This CDR3 region has 12 residues. Trimming pared 0 bases from V and 8 bases from J, leaving 10 bases between. Per the germline V gene, CDR1 is DFQATT and CDR2 is SNEGSKA (reference sequence). The CDR3 is CSARDLQAEAFF. In nucleotides, the CDR3 is TGCAGTGCTAGAGATCTACAGGCAGAAGCTTTCTTT.

Ten or more counts support this clonotype. The chain employs TRBV7-9 and TRBJ1-5; D possibly corresponds to TRBD1 (5 bases). The CDR3 spans 15 residues. Germline V CDR1 and CDR2: SEHNR, FQNEAQ (reference sequence). The germline V and J ends were trimmed by 5 bases and 4 bases, with 15 bases remaining between them. Here the CDR3 reads CASSPGDGHNQPQHF. CDR3 DNA sequence: TGTGCCAGCAGCCCGGGGGACGGGCATAATCAGCCCCAGCATTTT.

This clonotype was observed a handful of times. The chain uses TRBV27 and TRBJ1-1; no clear D gene. Between the trimmed V and J ends, which lost 6 bases and 0 bases, there was a span of 11 bases. This CDR3 is 14 amino acids long. Germline CDR1 MNHEY, CDR2 SMNVEV (reference sequence). This CDR3 is CASSLNNVNTEAFF. CDR3 nucleotides: TGTGCCAGCAGCCTTAACAATGTGAACACTGAAGCTTTCTTT.

This clonotype was counted ten times or more. This sequence joins TRBV7-6 and TRBJ2-3; D is unclear. The CDR3 sequence is 12 residues long. CDR1 is SGHVS, CDR2 FNYEAQ, per germline. Trimming took 3 bases from V and 4 from J, leaving 5 bases between them. In DNA, the CDR3 is TGTGCCAGCAGCTTTCTAGCAGATACGCAGTATTTT. It translates to CASSFLADTQYF.

The V call is TRBV2, the J call TRBJ1-5, with D uncertain. CDR3 length: 16 amino acids. Germline CDR1 is SNHLY and CDR2 is FYNNEI. V dropped 8 bases and J dropped 6 bases, with 23 bases sitting between them. The CDR3 region is CASHEEDLGIGQPQHF. DNA of the CDR3: TGTGCCAGCCACGAGGAGGACCTCGGGATTGGTCAGCCCCAGCATTTT.

This chain joins TRBV27 and TRBJ2-7, with D unclear. Germline-derived CDR1 and CDR2 are MNHEY and SMNVEV (reference sequence). The CDR3 consists of 15 residues. The V and J ends lost 3 bases and 0 bases respectively, with 12 bases between them. Written as DNA, the CDR3 is TGTGCCAGCAGTTTGAAACTGGGAAGCTCCTACGAGCAGTACTTC. Translating it yields CASSLKLGSSYEQYF.

V is TRBV6-2 or TRBV6-3 and J is TRBJ2-4; D ambiguous. The CDR3 spans 12 residues. Germline V gene lookup returns CDR1 MNHEY and CDR2 SVGEGT. V shed 7 bases and J shed 6 bases, with 10 bases lying between them. The CDR3 nucleotides read TGTGCCAGCAAAAAGGGCACAAACATTCAGTACTTC. Its protein product is CASKKGTNIQYF.

The V call is TRBV6-5, the J call TRBJ1-3; no clear D gene. CDR1 and CDR2 (germline): MNHEY, SVGAGI. This CDR3 is built from 14 residues. Trimming took off 5 bases at V and 1 base at J, with 9 bases between the two ends. CDR3 DNA: TGTGCCAGCAGTCCATTGGGGTCTGGAAACACCATATATTTT. Encoded protein: CASSPLGSGNTIYF.

This rearrangement joins TRBV29-1 to TRBJ2-7; TRBD2 is a possible D gene (6 bases). CDR1 SQVTM and CDR2 ANQGSEA come from the germline V gene. This CDR3 spans 16 amino acids. V lost 3 bases and J lost 4, with 22 bases in between. The CDR3: CSVELAGRSSSYEQYF. In nucleotides, the CDR3 is TGCAGCGTTGAGCTTGCGGGGAGATCTTCCTCATACGAGCAGTACTTC.

The V call is TRBV29-1, the J call TRBJ1-3; D uncertain. V was pared by 7 bases and J by 0 bases, with 13 bases between. The CDR3 length is 14 residues. CDR1 and CDR2 (germline): SQVTM, ANQGSEA. The CDR3 sequence is CSAGAGLSGNTIYF. Here the CDR3 DNA reads TGCAGCGCCGGCGCAGGCCTCTCTGGAAACACCATATATTTT.